This T cell receptor (beta chain) was sequenced in a study of T cell repertoires in cytomegalovirus infection (dated by TCRdb to about 2019). Broadly, across the study: Alongside well-studied HLA-B-restricted epitopes, the peptide stimulations were aimed at recently identified HLA-C-restricted CMV epitopes, whose presentation resists viral immunomodulation. Donor HLA type was relevant to the analysis, as public TCR beta signatures indicated carriage of CMV infection together with the matching HLA type.

TCRdb records Illumina HiSeq 1500 as the sequencer. The public reads were run again by TCRdb, first through fastp at Q25 and then through MiXCR, and only productive beta chains were kept. Every CDR3 protein is listed once, alongside the most common genes and DNA of its rows. This sample has some 940,000 distinct CDR3 sequences in its table, and around 31% of those were observed once. The ten largest clonotypes hold around 15% of the sample. The treatment or condition label here, explained by the study, means: in vitro stimulation with specific CMV peptide epitopes to enrich CMV-specific T cells. As for this clonotype: Its antigen remains undetermined. Per-base quality was not reported, and no clone a single base away is much larger than it.

Overall study outcomes, separate from this receptor: Cumulative frequency of public TCR beta family members discriminated carriers of CMV infection plus the relevant HLA type in this cohort and an independent roughly 330-donor cohort. The ex vivo response was dominated by HLA-C-restricted CMV-specific TCR beta clonotypes, which also provided the single most frequent clonotype in two of eight donors.

This TCR came from a human donor in good health (CMV status not recorded). Some clones in this sample may be carry-over from other donors' samples. This specimen was cultured CD8+ T cells from PBMCs, taken from culture after CMV antigen stimulation.

The CDR3 region reads CASSLTTGRDEDQPQHF. The DNA sequence reads TGTGCCAGCAGTTTAACGACGGGGCGGGATGAAGATCAGCCCCAGCATTTT. This sequence uses TRBV12-3 or TRBV12-4 and TRBJ1-5; the best D guess is TRBD1, with 5 bases matching. V was cut back by 2 bases and J by 5 bases, leaving a gap of 19 bases between them. From its cysteine to its phenylalanine, the CDR3 spans 17 amino acids. The sequence is cut down to CDR3 DNA, 51 bases in frame from base 1.